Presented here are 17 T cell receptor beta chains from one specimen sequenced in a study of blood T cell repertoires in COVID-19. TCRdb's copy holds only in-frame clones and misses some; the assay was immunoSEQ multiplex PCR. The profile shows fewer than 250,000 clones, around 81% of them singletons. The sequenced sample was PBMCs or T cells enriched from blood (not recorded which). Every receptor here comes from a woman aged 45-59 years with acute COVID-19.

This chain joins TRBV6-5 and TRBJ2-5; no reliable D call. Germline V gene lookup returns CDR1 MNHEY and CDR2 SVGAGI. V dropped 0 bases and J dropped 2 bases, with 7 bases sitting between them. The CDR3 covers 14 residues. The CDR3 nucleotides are TGTGCCAGCAGTTACTCGATAGAGCAAGAGACCCAGTACTTC. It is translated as CASSYSIEQETQYF.

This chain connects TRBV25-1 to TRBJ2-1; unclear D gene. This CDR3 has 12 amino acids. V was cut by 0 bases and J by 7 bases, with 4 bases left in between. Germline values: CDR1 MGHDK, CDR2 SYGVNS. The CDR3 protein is CASSEYKNEQFF. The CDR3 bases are TGTGCCAGCAGTGAATACAAAAATGAGCAGTTCTTC.

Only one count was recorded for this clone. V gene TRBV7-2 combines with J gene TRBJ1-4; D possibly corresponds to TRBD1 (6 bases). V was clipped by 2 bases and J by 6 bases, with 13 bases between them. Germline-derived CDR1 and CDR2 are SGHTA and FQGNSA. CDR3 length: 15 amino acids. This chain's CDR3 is CASSLYGGVDEKLFF. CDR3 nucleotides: TGTGCCAGCAGCTTATATGGGGGCGTTGATGAAAAACTGTTTTTT. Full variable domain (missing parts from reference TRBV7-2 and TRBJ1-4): GAGVSQSPSNKVTEKGKDVELRCDPISGHTALYWYRQSLGQGLEFLIYFQGNSAPDKSGLPSDRFSAERTGGSVSTLTIQRTQQEDSAVYLCASSLYGGVDEKLFFGSGTQLSVL.

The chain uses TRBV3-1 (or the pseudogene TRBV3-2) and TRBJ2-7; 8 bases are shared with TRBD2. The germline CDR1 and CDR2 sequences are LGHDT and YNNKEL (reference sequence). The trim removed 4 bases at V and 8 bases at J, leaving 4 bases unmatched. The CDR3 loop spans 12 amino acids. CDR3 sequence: CASSLRGAKQYF. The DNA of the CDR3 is TGTGCCAGCAGCCTGCGGGGGGCTAAGCAGTACTTC.

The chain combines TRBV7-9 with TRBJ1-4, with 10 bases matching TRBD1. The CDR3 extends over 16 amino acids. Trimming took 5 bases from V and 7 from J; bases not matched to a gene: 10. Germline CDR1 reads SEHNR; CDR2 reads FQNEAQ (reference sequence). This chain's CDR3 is CASSPGQGNRGEKLFF. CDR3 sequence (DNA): TGTGCCAGCAGCCCGGGACAGGGGAATCGTGGTGAAAAACTGTTTTTT. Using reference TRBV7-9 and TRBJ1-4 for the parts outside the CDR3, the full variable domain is DTGVSQNPRHKITKRGQNVTFRCDPISEHNRLYWYRQTLGQGPEFLTYFQNEAQLEKSRLLSDRFSAERPKGSFSTLEIQRTEQGDSAMYLCASSPGQGNRGEKLFFGSGTQLSVL.

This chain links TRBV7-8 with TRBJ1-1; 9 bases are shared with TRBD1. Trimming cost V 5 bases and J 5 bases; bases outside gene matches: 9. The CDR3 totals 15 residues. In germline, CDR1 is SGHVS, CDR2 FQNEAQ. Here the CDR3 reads CASSDRGTGRTEAFF. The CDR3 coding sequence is TGTGCCAGCAGCGATAGGGGGACAGGGAGGACTGAAGCTTTCTTT.

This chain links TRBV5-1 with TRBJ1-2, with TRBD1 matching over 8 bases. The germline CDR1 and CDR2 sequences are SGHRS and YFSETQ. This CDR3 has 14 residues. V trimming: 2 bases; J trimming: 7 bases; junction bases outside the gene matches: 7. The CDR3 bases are TGCGCCAGCAGCTTCGTGACAGGGGAAGGTGGCTACACCTTC. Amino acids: CASSFVTGEGGYTF. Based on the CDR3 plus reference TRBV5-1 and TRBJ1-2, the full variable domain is KAGVTQTPRYLIKTRGQQVTLSCSPISGHRSVSWYQQTPGQGLQFLFEYFSETQRNKGNFPGRFSGRQFSNSRSEMNVSTLELGDSALYLCASSFVTGEGGYTFGSGTRLTVV.

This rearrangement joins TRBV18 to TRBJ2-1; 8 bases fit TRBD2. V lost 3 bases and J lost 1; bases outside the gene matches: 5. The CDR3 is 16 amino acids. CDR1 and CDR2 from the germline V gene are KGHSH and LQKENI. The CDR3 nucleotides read TGTGCCAGCTCACCGATACTAGCGGTTTCCTACAATGAGCAGTTCTTC. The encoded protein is CASSPILAVSYNEQFF.

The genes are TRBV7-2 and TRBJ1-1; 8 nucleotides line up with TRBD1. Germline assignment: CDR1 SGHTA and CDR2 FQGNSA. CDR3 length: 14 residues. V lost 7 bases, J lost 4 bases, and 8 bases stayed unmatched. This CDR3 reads CASKSGGWSTEAFF. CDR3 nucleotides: TGTGCCAGCAAATCAGGGGGCTGGAGCACTGAAGCTTTCTTT.

For the CDR3, the DNA is TGTGCCAGCAGAAGACAGGGACGGATCACTGAAGCTTTCTTT. As protein: CASRRQGRITEAFF. The chain has TRBV28 and TRBJ1-1, with TRBD1 identical over 7 bases. This CDR3 contains 14 residues. Losses at the gene ends were 6 bases for V and 4 bases for J; bases not matched to a gene: 8. Germline values: CDR1 MDHEN, CDR2 SYDVKM.

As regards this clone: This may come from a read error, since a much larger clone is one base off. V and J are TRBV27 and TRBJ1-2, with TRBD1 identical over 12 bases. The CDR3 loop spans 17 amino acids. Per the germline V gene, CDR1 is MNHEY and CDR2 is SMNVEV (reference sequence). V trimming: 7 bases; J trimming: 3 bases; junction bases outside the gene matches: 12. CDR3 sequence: CASIVTGTGGFHYGYTF. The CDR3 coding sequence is TGTGCCAGCATTGTGACCGGGACAGGGGGCTTTCACTATGGCTACACCTTC.

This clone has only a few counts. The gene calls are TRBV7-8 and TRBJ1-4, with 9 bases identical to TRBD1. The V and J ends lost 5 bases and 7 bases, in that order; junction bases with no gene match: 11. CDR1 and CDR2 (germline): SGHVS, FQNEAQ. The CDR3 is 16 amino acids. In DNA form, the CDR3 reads TGTGCCAGCAGCAAAAACAGGGGGCAGGGAGGTGAAAAACTGTTTTTT. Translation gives CASSKNRGQGGEKLFF.

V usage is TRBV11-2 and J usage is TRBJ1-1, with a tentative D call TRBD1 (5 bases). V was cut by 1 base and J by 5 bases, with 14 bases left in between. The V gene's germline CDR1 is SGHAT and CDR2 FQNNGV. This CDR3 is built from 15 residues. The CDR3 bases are TGTGCCAGCAGCTTAGTTGGAGGGGCCGGTACTGAAGCTTTCTTT. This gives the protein CASSLVGGAGTEAFF.

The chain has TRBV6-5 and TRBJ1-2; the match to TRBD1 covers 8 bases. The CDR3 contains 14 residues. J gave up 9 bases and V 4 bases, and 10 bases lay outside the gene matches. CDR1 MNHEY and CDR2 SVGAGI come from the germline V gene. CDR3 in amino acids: CASSSGQAILSYTF. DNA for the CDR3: TGTGCCAGCAGTTCGGGACAGGCAATCTTGAGCTACACCTTC.

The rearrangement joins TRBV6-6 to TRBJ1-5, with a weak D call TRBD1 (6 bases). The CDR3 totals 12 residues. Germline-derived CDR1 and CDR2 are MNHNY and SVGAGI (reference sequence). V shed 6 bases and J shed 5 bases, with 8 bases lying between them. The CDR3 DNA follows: TGTGCCAGCAGGAACAGGGATCAGCCCCAGCATTTT. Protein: CASRNRDQPQHF.

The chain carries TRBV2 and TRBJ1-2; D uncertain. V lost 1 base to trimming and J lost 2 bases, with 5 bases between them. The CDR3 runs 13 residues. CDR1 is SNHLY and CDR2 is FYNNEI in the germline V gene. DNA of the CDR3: TGTGCCAGCAGTGAAGGGCCGAACTATGGCTACACCTTC. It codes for CASSEGPNYGYTF.

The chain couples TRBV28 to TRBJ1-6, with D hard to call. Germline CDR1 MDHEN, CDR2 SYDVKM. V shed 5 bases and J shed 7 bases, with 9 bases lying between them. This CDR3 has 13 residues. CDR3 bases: TGTGCCAGCAGTAAACTGACAAATTCACCCCTCCACTTT. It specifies CASSKLTNSPLHF.